This T cell receptor (beta chain) stems from a study of cytomegalovirus exposure and HLA in healthy donors. Study context: Out of approximately 170 million T cells, an earlier analysis found 117 million unique TCR beta sequences in total.

PCR amplification relied on 60 Vbeta primers (plus 13 Jbeta primers). Clones were read by immunoSEQ multiplex PCR, and TCRdb kept only the in-frame ones, dropping some. The table lists about 200,000 clones. Germline trimming cut 6 bases from V and 5 bases from J; bases unmatched to any gene: 3. From germline, CDR1 is MNHEY and CDR2 SMNVEV (reference sequence). CDR3 size: 12 residues. Points on this clone: Its antigen is currently unknown.

Study-wide findings and caveats: An analysis that was carried out later associated 17,000 or so TCR beta sequences with HLA alleles at 0.05 false discovery rate. A later analysis found most CMV-associated TCR beta chains apparently HLA-restricted.

The source of this sequence is a boy under 18 in good health and CMV-seronegative. The chain links TRBV27 to TRBJ1-2; 7 nucleotides match TRBD1. The source material was PBMCs. The CDR3 nucleotides read TGTGCCAGCAGGGGACAGTCTTATGGCTACACCTTC. It translates to CASRGQSYGYTF.